A single sample gave rise to the 29 T cell receptor beta chains below, sequenced in a study of CD8+ T cells in alopecia areata. Sequencing relied on a cDNA template that was reverse transcribed from extracted RNA. Some clones are missing from TCRdb's copy, which holds only in-frame ones; the method was immunoSEQ multiplex PCR. The sample holds about 160,000 clones; about 89% are singletons and the top ten take about 15%. The sample was CD8+ T cells sorted from blood, taken at week 0. These receptors came from a human donor with alopecia areata.

The chain has TRBV29-1 and TRBJ2-1; D possibly corresponds to TRBD2 (6 bases). The CDR3 covers 13 residues. Germline CDR1 SQVTM, CDR2 ANQGSEA. V was cut by 8 bases and J by 6 bases, with 17 bases left in between. In DNA, the CDR3 is TGCAGCCCGGGAGTACTAGACCCCAATGAGCAGTTCTTC. As protein: CSPGVLDPNEQFF.

This chain uses TRBV7-3 with TRBJ2-1; D is perhaps TRBD2 (5 bases). The CDR3 has 18 residues. Trimming cost V 0 bases and J 0 bases, with 15 bases left between them. Germline V lookup: CDR1 SGHTA, CDR2 FQGTGA. This CDR3 reads CASSLTLVQRSSYNEQFF. The CDR3 DNA reads as TGTGCCAGCAGCTTAACGCTGGTACAGCGGAGCTCCTACAATGAGCAGTTCTTC.

The chain is built from TRBV5-1 and TRBJ2-3, with D possibly being TRBD1 (6 bases). Germline CDR1 and CDR2: SGHRS and YFSETQ. V dropped 4 bases and J dropped 2 bases, with 17 bases sitting between them. The CDR3 runs 16 residues. The CDR3 loop reads CASSLGTWDLTDTQYF. The CDR3 nucleotides are TGCGCCAGCAGCCTAGGGACATGGGATCTCACAGATACGCAGTATTTT.

J is TRBJ2-7 and V is TRBV6-1; 7 nucleotides line up with TRBD1. The germline CDR1 and CDR2 sequences are MNHNS and SASEGT. Germline trimming cut 6 bases from V and 9 bases from J; bases unmatched to any gene: 11. The length of the CDR3 is 13 residues. The CDR3 here is CASRETGDDRQYF. The CDR3 nucleotides read TGTGCCAGCAGAGAAACAGGGGATGATCGGCAGTACTTC.

The chain couples TRBV11-2 to TRBJ1-1, with a possible D match to TRBD1 (6 bases). V dropped 2 bases and J dropped 3 bases, with 16 bases sitting between them. Germline CDR1 is SGHAT and CDR2 is FQNNGV. This CDR3 region has 16 residues. In DNA, the CDR3 is TGTGCCAGCAGCTTAAGGCCAGGGGAAGTATACACTGAAGCTTTCTTT. It yields the protein CASSLRPGEVYTEAFF.

In its sample, this clone was seen a few times. This chain joins TRBV5-6 and TRBJ2-1, with 9 bases fitting TRBD2. The CDR3 runs 16 residues. Germline V lookup: CDR1 SGHDT, CDR2 YYEEEE. V lost 0 bases, J lost 4 bases, and 5 bases stayed unmatched. The DNA for the CDR3 is TGTGCCAGCAGCTTGGCGCTTAGCGGGAGATACAATGAGCAGTTCTTC. Its protein product is CASSLALSGRYNEQFF. The full variable domain, in which reference TRBV5-6 and TRBJ2-1 provide the parts outside the CDR3, is DAGVTQSPTHLIKTRGQQVTLRCSPKSGHDTVSWYQQALGQGPQFIFQYYEEEERQRGNFPDRFSGHQFPNYSSELNVNALLLGDSALYLCASSLALSGRYNEQFFGPGTRLTVL.

V gene TRBV30 combines with J gene TRBJ2-1; 8 bases map to TRBD1. Trimming removed 2 bases from V and 5 bases from J; junction bases left unmatched: 5. There are 14 residues in the CDR3. The germline V gene encodes CDR1 GTSNPN and CDR2 SVGIG (reference sequence). CDR3 amino acids: CAWSPGQVNNEQFF. CDR3 nucleotides: TGTGCCTGGAGTCCGGGACAGGTAAACAATGAGCAGTTCTTC.

As for this clone: The sample has other DNA sequences that encode this CDR3 too. The chain links TRBV7-9 to TRBJ2-7, with D perhaps TRBD2 (6 bases). Germline-derived CDR1 and CDR2 are SEHNR and FQNEAQ (reference sequence). The V gene lost 5 bases and the J gene lost 4 bases, with 12 bases spanning the gap. The CDR3 is made up of 13 amino acids. CDR3 DNA: TGTGCCAGCAGCCTCCCGGGAGATTACGAGCAGTACTTC. Amino acid sequence: CASSLPGDYEQYF.

This clone was counted only a few times. This sequence joins TRBV19 and TRBJ2-1; D uncertain. The CDR3 contains 11 residues. V lost 3 bases to trimming and J lost 3 bases, with 0 bases between them. CDR1 and CDR2 (germline): LNHDA, SQIVND (reference sequence). CDR3 loop: CASSIYNEQFF. The CDR3 DNA is TGTGCCAGTAGTATCTACAATGAGCAGTTCTTC.

The chain uses TRBV5-1 and TRBJ2-5, with D tentatively TRBD1 (5 bases). Trimming shortened V by 5 bases and J by 5 bases, and 16 bases separated the two germline ends. The CDR3 sequence is 14 residues long. Germline V gene sequence: CDR1 SGHRS, CDR2 YFSETQ. The CDR3 bases are TGCGCCAGCAGGGTGGGCAGGGCCTTGGAGACCCAGTACTTC. Protein sequence: CASRVGRALETQYF.

V is TRBV5-4 and J is TRBJ1-3; D call uncertain. Trimming removed 7 bases at V and 2 bases at J, with 13 bases between. The CDR3 totals 14 residues. Germline values: CDR1 SGHNT, CDR2 YYREEE (reference sequence). DNA for the CDR3: TGTGCCAGCTCCTTTGGAGGGACTGGAAACACCATATATTTT. Amino acid sequence: CASSFGGTGNTIYF.

V gene TRBV2 combines with J gene TRBJ2-4; TRBD1 aligns across 10 bases. Per germline, CDR1 SNHLY and CDR2 FYNNEI. This CDR3 has 12 amino acids. V shed 9 bases, J shed 7 bases, and the junction held 3 bases outside the gene matches. The CDR3 coding sequence is TGTGCCAGTGAGGACAGGGGGAACATTCAGTACTTC. As protein: CASEDRGNIQYF.

The chain combines TRBV29-1 with TRBJ2-7; the match to TRBD2 covers 8 bases. J gave up 7 bases and V 0 bases, and 5 bases lay outside the gene matches. In germline, CDR1 is SQVTM, CDR2 ANQGSEA. The CDR3 covers 13 residues. CDR3 sequence: CSVEESGGWEQYF. Written as DNA, the CDR3 is TGCAGCGTTGAAGAAAGCGGGGGTTGGGAGCAGTACTTC.

V is TRBV5-4 and J is TRBJ2-2; D is ambiguous. In germline, CDR1 is SGHNT, CDR2 YYREEE (reference sequence). The ends were cut back, 1 base at V and 5 bases at J, with 6 bases in the middle. The CDR3 runs to 13 residues. The CDR3 DNA reads as TGTGCCAGCAGCTTGTCCTCAACCGGGGAGCTGTTTTTT. This gives the protein CASSLSSTGELFF.

The chain joins TRBV7-8 to TRBJ2-5, with a possible D match to TRBD1 (5 bases). Deletions cut 2 bases from V and 1 base from J, with 8 bases between. The CDR3 consists of 14 residues. Germline V gives CDR1 SGHVS, CDR2 FQNEAQ. DNA of the CDR3: TGTGCCAGCAGCTTATCCAGGGTCCAAGAGACCCAGTACTTC. This sequence encodes CASSLSRVQETQYF.

This clone was counted between two and nine times. This chain uses TRBV27 with TRBJ2-1, with 8 bases that match TRBD2. In germline, CDR1 is MNHEY, CDR2 SMNVEV (reference sequence). V gave up 3 bases and J gave up 2 bases; unmatched junction bases: 6. The CDR3 covers 16 residues. CDR3 bases: TGTGCCAGCAGTTTCTCAGCGGGAGAAGCCTACAATGAGCAGTTCTTC. It specifies CASSFSAGEAYNEQFF.

The genes are TRBV10-3 and TRBJ1-5; perhaps TRBD1 as D (5 bases). The CDR3 sequence is 17 residues long. The germline V gene encodes CDR1 ENHRY and CDR2 SYGVKD. The V and J ends lost 3 bases and 0 bases respectively, with 15 bases between them. The DNA for the CDR3 is TGTGCCATCAGTGACCTTGGTGGGGCTTATAGCAATCAGCCCCAGCATTTT. This codes for CAISDLGGAYSNQPQHF.

The genes are TRBV9 and TRBJ2-3; D is unclear. Germline loops: CDR1 SGDLS, CDR2 YYNGEE. V lost 4 bases to trimming and J lost 6 bases, with 15 bases between them. The CDR3 totals 14 residues. The CDR3 here is CASSPGLPPDTQYF. CDR3 in DNA: TGTGCCAGCAGCCCGGGCCTGCCCCCGGATACGCAGTATTTT.

The V call is TRBV5-6, the J call TRBJ2-5, with D possibly TRBD1 on 5 matching bases. Germline loops: CDR1 SGHDT, CDR2 YYEEEE. Trimming took 3 bases from V and 7 from J, leaving 10 bases between them. The CDR3 contains 12 residues. The CDR3 here is CASSSDQGTQYF. CDR3 DNA sequence: TGTGCCAGCAGCTCTGACCAGGGGACCCAGTACTTC.

For this clone: One junction end does not reproduce the germline sequence, and a read error may be involved. The CDR3 protein is CGSESLAGGGELFF. CDR3 DNA: TGTGGCAGTGAGTCGTTAGCGGGAGGCGGGGAGCTGTTTTTT. The rearrangement links TRBV19 to TRBJ2-2; 10 bases align to TRBD2. The V gene's germline CDR1 is LNHDA and CDR2 SQIVND (reference sequence). CDR3 length: 14 residues.

CDR3 DNA: TGCGCCAGCAGCGGTGGACTAGCGGGGTACGAGCAGTACTTC. Its translation is CASSGGLAGYEQYF. V gene TRBV10-1 combines with J gene TRBJ2-7; 12 nucleotides line up with TRBD2. From germline, CDR1 is WNHNN and CDR2 SYGVQD (reference sequence). The J segment lost 4 bases and the V segment lost 6 bases, leaving 4 bases of the junction unmatched. The CDR3 contains 14 residues.

The gene calls are TRBV27 and TRBJ2-1; 7 bases align to TRBD1. Germline values: CDR1 MNHEY, CDR2 SMNVEV (reference sequence). Trimming took 7 bases from V and 8 from J; bases not matched to a gene: 8. This CDR3 is 13 amino acids long. The CDR3 DNA sequence: TGTGCCAGCACCCCAGACAGGGTCGATGAGCAGTTCTTC. It yields the protein CASTPDRVDEQFF.

Turning to this clone: Its ends do not fully match the called genes, so a read error is possible. The V call is TRBV4-1, the J call TRBJ1-2; D gene uncertain. The CDR3 is 14 amino acids. Germline CDR1 reads MGHRA; CDR2 reads YSYEKL. The CDR3 DNA follows: TGCTCCAGCAGCCAAGTAGGGCAGAATCATGGCTACACCTTC. Amino acid sequence: CSSSQVGQNHGYTF.

This clone was counted only a few times. The V gene is TRBV27, the J gene TRBJ1-1; 11 bases align to TRBD1. The V gene end was trimmed by 5 bases and the J gene end by 1 base; junction bases not matched to a gene: 3. In germline, CDR1 is MNHEY, CDR2 SMNVEV (reference sequence). CDR3 size: 15 residues. The CDR3 spells CASSKGTGGNTEAFF. The CDR3 DNA sequence: TGTGCCAGCAGTAAGGGGACAGGGGGGAACACTGAAGCTTTCTTT.

This chain connects TRBV7-6 to TRBJ2-7; the match to TRBD2 covers 7 bases. With V trimmed by 0 bases and J by 5 bases, 7 bases remained unmatched. Germline CDR1 reads SGHVS; CDR2 reads FNYEAQ. The CDR3 totals 15 residues. DNA of the CDR3: TGTGCCAGCAGCTTAGCTGGGAGGGGAGGAAACGAGCAGTACTTC. It encodes CASSLAGRGGNEQYF.

V usage is TRBV27 and J usage is TRBJ2-7; D is tentatively TRBD1 or TRBD2 (5 bases each). The length of the CDR3 is 14 residues. V dropped 5 bases and J dropped 1 base, with 12 bases sitting between them. The germline CDR1 and CDR2 sequences are MNHEY and SMNVEV (reference sequence). CDR3 sequence (DNA): TGTGCCAGCAGTCCCGGGACCGCTTCCTACGAGCAGTACTTC. Its translation: CASSPGTASYEQYF.

V is TRBV7-9 and J is TRBJ2-5; TRBD2 aligns across 9 bases. Germline V lookup: CDR1 SEHNR, CDR2 FQNEAQ (reference sequence). The CDR3 covers 15 residues. The V segment lost 3 bases and the J segment 5 bases; nucleotides outside the gene matches: 7. The CDR3 DNA sequence: TGTGCCAGCAGCTTCCTAGCGGGAATCTTGGAGACCCAGTACTTC. It yields the protein CASSFLAGILETQYF.

This chain uses TRBV19 with TRBJ2-7; 10 nucleotides line up with TRBD2. In germline, CDR1 is LNHDA, CDR2 SQIVND (reference sequence). CDR3 size: 13 residues. V dropped 10 bases and J dropped 7; count of bases not matched to a gene: 10. CDR3: CATGAGLANEQYF. The CDR3 region has the DNA TGTGCCACCGGGGCGGGACTAGCGAATGAGCAGTACTTC.

This clone was counted a few times. V usage is TRBV9 and J usage is TRBJ2-7; TRBD1 might be the D (5 bases). V was shortened by 7 bases and J by 6 bases, with 8 bases between the two germline ends. Germline CDR1 reads SGDLS; CDR2 reads YYNGEE. The CDR3 loop spans 10 amino acids. The CDR3 loop reads CASAGREQYF. The CDR3 nucleotides are TGTGCCAGCGCAGGGCGCGAGCAGTACTTC.